A single sample is the source of the 21 T cell receptor beta chains below, sequenced in a study of T cell changes during pregnancy in multiple sclerosis. The protocol was immunoSEQ multiplex PCR, while the TCRdb copy is restricted to in-frame clones and leaves out a portion. The sample lists about 43,000 clones, around 90% occurring once. Sequences were derived from peripheral blood, sampled in the second trimester of pregnancy. The receptor source for this set is a female donor in good health, enrolled as a control in a pregnancy study.

The V gene is TRBV11-1, the J gene TRBJ1-2, with D possibly TRBD1 on 5 matching bases. The CDR3 has 14 residues. Trimming removed 3 bases at V and 6 bases at J, with 14 bases between. Germline V gives CDR1 SGHAT, CDR2 FQDESV (reference sequence). The CDR3 region has the DNA TGTGCCAGCAGCTTGAATGGGGCAGGCCATGGCTACACCTTC. This encodes CASSLNGAGHGYTF.

This sequence joins TRBV27 and TRBJ1-1; TRBD1 agrees at 7 bases. The CDR3 is 14 residues long. The V gene's germline CDR1 is MNHEY and CDR2 SMNVEV (reference sequence). The V segment lost 6 bases and the J segment 4 bases; nucleotides outside the gene matches: 8. In DNA form, the CDR3 reads TGTGCCAGCAGGGCCAGGGGGGTGGGCACTGAAGCTTTCTTT. This translates into CASRARGVGTEAFF.

The chain links TRBV5-8 to TRBJ1-5; D not certain. This CDR3 spans 15 amino acids. V gave up 2 bases and J gave up 0 bases, with 9 bases separating them. Germline V lookup: CDR1 SGHTS, CDR2 YDEGEE. This chain's CDR3 is CASSLSGDSNQPQHF. DNA for the CDR3: TGTGCCAGCAGCTTAAGCGGGGATAGCAATCAGCCCCAGCATTTT.

The rearrangement uses TRBV6-1 and TRBJ1-5; no clear D. Germline CDR1 MNHNS, CDR2 SASEGT. Trimming cost V 8 bases and J 7 bases, with 9 bases left between them. The CDR3 sequence is 11 residues long. The DNA for the CDR3 is TGTGCCAGCGGAGAGGAGCAGCCCCAGCATTTT. Protein sequence: CASGEEQPQHF.

This rearrangement joins TRBV19 to TRBJ1-2, with a tentative D call TRBD1 (6 bases). Trimming shortened V by 0 bases and J by 3 bases, and 14 bases separated the two germline ends. The CDR3 runs to 16 residues. CDR1 is LNHDA and CDR2 is SQIVND in the germline V gene (reference sequence). Here the CDR3 reads CASSIDPGTLDYGYTF. CDR3 DNA sequence: TGTGCCAGTAGTATAGACCCCGGGACACTTGACTATGGCTACACCTTC.

V is TRBV7-2 and J is TRBJ2-7; TRBD1 agrees at 7 bases. The V segment lost 4 bases and the J segment 2 bases; nucleotides outside the gene matches: 5. The length of the CDR3 is 14 residues. Germline V lookup: CDR1 SGHTA, CDR2 FQGNSA. DNA for the CDR3: TGTGCCAGCAGCTGGTCGACAGGGCCCTACGAGCAGTACTTC. Its protein is CASSWSTGPYEQYF.

As regards this clone: Other nucleotide sequences from this sample produce the same CDR3. J is TRBJ1-1 and V is TRBV30, with D perhaps matching TRBD1 (5 bases). Germline CDR1 and CDR2: GTSNPN and SVGIG (reference sequence). There are 13 residues in the CDR3. Trimming cost V 0 bases and J 5 bases, with 10 bases left between them. The CDR3 DNA reads TGTGCCTGGAGTGTTCGGGGGGGTACTGAAGCTTTCTTT. Translated: CAWSVRGGTEAFF.

V gene TRBV7-6 combines with J gene TRBJ2-7; D gene unclear. The germline gives CDR1 SGHVS, CDR2 FNYEAQ. V shed 5 bases and J shed 5 bases, with 10 bases lying between them. There are 12 residues in the CDR3. In DNA, the CDR3 is TGTGCCAGCAGCCTCGATCAGGACGAGCAGTACTTC. Its translation: CASSLDQDEQYF.

The rearrangement joins TRBV29-1 to TRBJ2-3; 12 nucleotides align to TRBD2. Per germline, CDR1 SQVTM and CDR2 ANQGSEA. The CDR3 contains 14 residues. J gave up 7 bases and V 7 bases, and 9 bases lay outside the gene matches. The CDR3 region is CSGRLAGVTNTQYF. Here the CDR3 DNA reads TGCAGCGGGAGACTAGCGGGAGTGACGAATACGCAGTATTTT.

The CDR3 nucleotides are TGTGCCAGCAGTGAAGCGGGATATGGACAGAAGAACACTGAAGCTTTCTTT. Translating gives CASSEAGYGQKNTEAFF. The V gene is TRBV2, the J gene TRBJ1-1, with TRBD1 as a possible D gene (6 bases). Trimming took off 0 bases at V and 1 base at J, with 15 bases between the two ends. CDR3 size: 17 residues. The germline gives CDR1 SNHLY, CDR2 FYNNEI. The complete variable domain, with remaining parts taken from reference TRBV2 and TRBJ1-1, reads EPEVTQTPSHQVTQMGQEVILRCVPISNHLYFYWYRQILGQKVEFLVSFYNNEISEKSEIFDDQFSVERPDGSNFTLKIRSTKLEDSAMYFCASSEAGYGQKNTEAFFGQGTRLTVV.

The chain links TRBV9 to TRBJ2-1; tentative D call: TRBD2 (6 bases). Trimming shortened V by 2 bases and J by 7 bases, and 13 bases separated the two germline ends. CDR1 SGDLS and CDR2 YYNGEE come from the germline V gene. The CDR3 is 14 residues long. The CDR3 region has the DNA TGTGCCAGCAGCGTCGGGGGAGGTTCGAATGAGCAGTTCTTC. This gives the protein CASSVGGGSNEQFF.

The chain uses TRBV27 and TRBJ1-5, with D hard to call. The CDR3 runs 12 residues. V was pared by 4 bases and J by 7 bases, with 8 bases between. Germline CDR1 and CDR2: MNHEY and SMNVEV (reference sequence). CDR3 in amino acids: CASSSSRQPQHF. In nucleotides, the CDR3 is TGTGCCAGCAGTTCCTCCCGGCAGCCCCAGCATTTT.

This rearrangement joins TRBV7-9 to TRBJ2-5; 7 nucleotides agree with TRBD2. Trimming at V came to 2 bases and at J to 1 base, leaving 7 bases not matched to a gene. Germline CDR1 reads SEHNR; CDR2 reads FQNEAQ (reference sequence). The CDR3 runs 16 residues. DNA of the CDR3: TGTGCCAGCAGCTTAAGGCTAGCGGACCCCCAAGAGACCCAGTACTTC. As protein: CASSLRLADPQETQYF.

J is TRBJ2-3 and V is TRBV7-9; D might be TRBD2 (6 bases). The CDR3 runs to 12 residues. Germline values: CDR1 SEHNR, CDR2 FQNEAQ (reference sequence). V was pared by 3 bases and J by 13 bases, with 14 bases between. The CDR3 region has the DNA TGTGCCAGCAGCTTCCCTCGCGGGGTGAAGTATTTT. This gives the protein CASSFPRGVKYF.

The chain joins TRBV27 to TRBJ1-2; 7 bases fit TRBD1. Germline assignment: CDR1 MNHEY and CDR2 SMNVEV (reference sequence). This CDR3 contains 17 residues. V lost 4 bases to trimming and J lost 0 bases; unmatched junction nucleotides: 11. The CDR3 DNA reads as TGTGCCAGCAGTTCGCACGGACAGGCCAAAGCTAACTATGGCTACACCTTC. Protein product: CASSSHGQAKANYGYTF.

This sequence joins TRBV2 and TRBJ1-1; the match to TRBD1 covers 8 bases. CDR1 and CDR2 (germline): SNHLY, FYNNEI. The V gene end was trimmed by 5 bases and the J gene end by 9 bases; junction bases not matched to a gene: 5. The CDR3 is 12 amino acids. The CDR3 DNA is TGTGCCAGCAGTCCATGGACAGGGAAAGCTTTCTTT. It encodes CASSPWTGKAFF.

The rearrangement uses TRBV10-1 and TRBJ1-1, with D perhaps matching TRBD1 (5 bases). The germline gives CDR1 WNHNN, CDR2 SYGVQD (reference sequence). This CDR3 has 13 residues. Trimming cost V 0 bases and J 11 bases, with 13 bases left between them. The CDR3 protein is CASSESVPGHAFF. CDR3 nucleotides: TGCGCCAGCAGTGAGTCAGTCCCAGGGCACGCTTTCTTT.

The chain combines TRBV5-1 with TRBJ1-2, with D unresolved. V lost 9 bases and J lost 7, with 16 bases in between. The CDR3 runs 12 residues. Looked up from germline, CDR1 is SGHRS and CDR2 is YFSETQ. The CDR3 reads CAIDAGRFGYTF. The CDR3 bases are TGCGCCATCGATGCGGGTAGATTTGGCTACACCTTC.

This chain uses TRBV13 with TRBJ1-4, with TRBD1 matching 7 bases. This CDR3 has 15 amino acids. Germline CDR1 and CDR2: PRHDT and FYEKMQ (reference sequence). Germline trimming cut 3 bases from V and 5 bases from J; bases unmatched to any gene: 6. The CDR3 DNA reads TGTGCCAGCAGCTTGGGGGGACAGTCGAATGAAAAACTGTTTTTT. Its translation: CASSLGGQSNEKLFF.

V and J are TRBV10-1 and TRBJ2-2; 8 nucleotides line up with TRBD1. CDR1 is WNHNN and CDR2 is SYGVQD in the germline V gene (reference sequence). The V and J ends lost 4 bases and 3 bases, in that order; junction bases with no gene match: 1. CDR3 length: 14 amino acids. CDR3: CASSGTGHTGELFF. The CDR3 DNA sequence: TGCGCCAGCAGTGGGACAGGGCACACCGGGGAGCTGTTTTTT.

This chain uses TRBV5-4 with TRBJ1-1, with 7 nucleotides matching TRBD1. V lost 4 bases, J lost 1 base, and 7 bases stayed unmatched. The CDR3 runs to 15 residues. Per germline, CDR1 SGHNT and CDR2 YYREEE (reference sequence). The chain's CDR3 is CASSVIQGRNTEAFF. The CDR3, as DNA: TGTGCCAGCAGCGTAATACAGGGGAGGAACACTGAAGCTTTCTTT. The full variable domain, with the rest looked up from reference TRBV5-4 and TRBJ1-1, is ETGVTQSPTHLIKTRGQQVTLRCSSQSGHNTVSWYQQALGQGPQFIFQYYREEENGRGNFPPRFSGLQFPNYSSELNVNALELDDSALYLCASSVIQGRNTEAFFGQGTRLTVV.